This TCR beta chain was recorded in a study of T-cell memory formation after mild COVID-19. Whole-study findings and limits: CD4/CD8 balance held among clones contracting day 15 to 85, and later expanders leaned CD4+.

Germline V gene data show CDR1 as SGHRS and CDR2 as YFSETQ. This CDR3 spans 15 amino acids. Unmatched junction bases numbered 11, after V lost 3 bases and J lost 8 bases. As to this clonotype: Its antigen is still unknown.

TCRdb passed the 5' RACE reads through MiXCR, listing each CDR3 protein once. The top ten clones hold 3.5% to 4.5% of a sample with 180,000 or so distinct CDR3 sequences, 11% of them seen once. This sequence was found in a man younger than 30 who had mild COVID-19 (a few samples of this study predate the infection). Cell type and time point are not known. The sample comprised PBMCs or a T cell subset sorted from them (not recorded which). J is TRBJ2-1 and V is TRBV5-1, with 7 bases fitting TRBD1. The CDR3 DNA sequence: TGCGCCAGCAGCTGGTGGGACAGTGGGGGCGATGAGCAGTTCTTC. Encoded protein: CASSWWDSGGDEQFF.